This T cell receptor beta chain was observed in a study of blood T cell repertoires in COVID-19. Study-wide background: The United States, Italy and Spain supplied acute and convalescent COVID-19 samples.

CDR3 length: 13 amino acids. Deletions cut 2 bases from V and 4 bases from J, with 8 bases between. CDR1 and CDR2 (germline): MNHEY, SMNVEV (reference sequence). Measured with immunoSEQ multiplex PCR; TCRdb has only the in-frame clones, and not every one. The table lists some 140,000 clones, almost 80% of them singletons. Sequencing was carried out using peripheral blood. This clonotype originated in a man between 60 and 75 years old who had recovered from COVID-19. The rearrangement links TRBV27 to TRBJ2-5; D gene ambiguous. CDR3 protein: CASSLEDRETQYF. CDR3 nucleotide sequence: TGTGCCAGCAGTTTAGAGGATCGAGAGACCCAGTACTTC.